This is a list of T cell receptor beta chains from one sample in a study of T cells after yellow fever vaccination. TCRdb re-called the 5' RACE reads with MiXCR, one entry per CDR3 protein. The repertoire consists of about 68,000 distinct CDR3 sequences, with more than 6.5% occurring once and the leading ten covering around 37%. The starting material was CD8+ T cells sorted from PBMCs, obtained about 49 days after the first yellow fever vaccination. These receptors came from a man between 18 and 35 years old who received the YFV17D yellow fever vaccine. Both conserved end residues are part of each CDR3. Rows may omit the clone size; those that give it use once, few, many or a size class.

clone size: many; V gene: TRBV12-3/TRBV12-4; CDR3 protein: CASSVPPDKAYEQYF
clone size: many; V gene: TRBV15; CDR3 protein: CATSARGGSYNEQFF
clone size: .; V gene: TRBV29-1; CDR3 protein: CSVVGRQGKAEAFF
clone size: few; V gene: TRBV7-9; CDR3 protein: CASSLAAYRASGEAFF
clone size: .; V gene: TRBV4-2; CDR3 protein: CASSQETGAVASPLHF
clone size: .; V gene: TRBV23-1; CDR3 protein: CASRPQGAAGELFF
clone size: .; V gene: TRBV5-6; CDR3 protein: CASSRQHRRETQYF
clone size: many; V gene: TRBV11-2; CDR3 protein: CASSSPLREYNEQFF
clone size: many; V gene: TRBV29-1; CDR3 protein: CSVGGVTGELFF
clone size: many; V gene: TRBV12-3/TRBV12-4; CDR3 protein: CASSLLGSRFF
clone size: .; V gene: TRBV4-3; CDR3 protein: CASSRMHPGSEAFF
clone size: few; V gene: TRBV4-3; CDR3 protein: CASSQDRRGTQETQYF